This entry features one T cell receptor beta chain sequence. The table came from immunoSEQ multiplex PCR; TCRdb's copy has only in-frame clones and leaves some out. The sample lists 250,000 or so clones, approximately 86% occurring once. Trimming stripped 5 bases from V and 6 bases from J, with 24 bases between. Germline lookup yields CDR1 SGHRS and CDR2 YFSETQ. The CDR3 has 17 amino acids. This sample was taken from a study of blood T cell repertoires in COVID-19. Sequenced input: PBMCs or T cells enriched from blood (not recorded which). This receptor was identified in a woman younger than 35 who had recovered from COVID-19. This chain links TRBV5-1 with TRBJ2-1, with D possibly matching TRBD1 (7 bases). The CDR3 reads CASSRPEEGAGLNEQFF. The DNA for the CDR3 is TGCGCCAGCAGTCGTCCCGAGGAGGGGGCGGGCCTCAATGAGCAGTTCTTC. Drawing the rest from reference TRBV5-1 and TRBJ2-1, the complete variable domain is KAGVTQTPRYLIKTRGQQVTLSCSPISGHRSVSWYQQTPGQGLQFLFEYFSETQRNKGNFPGRFSGRQFSNSRSEMNVSTLELGDSALYLCASSRPEEGAGLNEQFFGPGTRLTVL.